A single sample is the source of the 32 T cell receptor beta chains below, sequenced in a study of shared clonotypes between healthy human individuals. Sequencing was performed with immunoSEQ multiplex PCR; in TCRdb, only in-frame clones are kept and a portion is missing. The data contain about 2.3 million clones, approximately 93% of them seen just once; the ten biggest clones take up 0.35% to 0.5%. The sequencing sample was made of naive CD4+ T cells from PBMCs. Specified subset: CD45RA+ positively selected. The receptors originated from a man aged 18 to 35 in good health. Some clones in this sample may be carry-over from other donors' samples.

To note about this clone: Other nucleotide sequences in the sample specify the same CDR3. The chain has TRBV29-1 and TRBJ2-5, with 11 bases fitting TRBD2. The CDR3 is 12 amino acids. CDR1 SQVTM and CDR2 ANQGSEA come from the germline V gene. With 5 bases clipped from V and 5 bases from J, the junction kept 1 base outside the gene matches. CDR3 in amino acids: CSVLAGGETQYF. As DNA, the CDR3 is TGCAGCGTTCTAGCGGGAGGCGAGACCCAGTACTTC.

The rearrangement joins TRBV28 to TRBJ2-6; D perhaps matches TRBD2 (5 bases). V was pared by 1 base and J by 4 bases, with 8 bases between. Germline V gene data show CDR1 as MDHEN and CDR2 as SYDVKM. The CDR3 sequence is 15 residues long. The CDR3: CASSLSPGGANVLTF. CDR3 coding DNA: TGTGCCAGCAGTTTATCCCCGGGGGGGGCCAACGTCCTGACTTTC. The full variable domain, rest sourced from reference TRBV28 and TRBJ2-6, is DVKVTQSSRYLVKRTGEKVFLECVQDMDHENMFWYRQDPGLGLRLIYFSYDVKMKEKGDIPEGYSVSREKKERFSLILESASTNQTSMYLCASSLSPGGANVLTFGAGSRLTVL.

This clone occurred once. CDR3 protein: CAWSVRLLAGGDTDTQYF. DNA for the CDR3: TGTGCCTGGAGTGTACGTCTACTAGCGGGGGGGGATACAGATACGCAGTATTTT. The rearrangement joins TRBV30 to TRBJ2-3; 13 nucleotides match TRBD2. This CDR3 is 18 amino acids long. Trimming at V came to 0 bases and at J to 3 bases, leaving 9 bases not matched to a gene. Looked up from germline, CDR1 is GTSNPN and CDR2 is SVGIG (reference sequence).

The chain employs TRBV5-1 and TRBJ1-2; D possibly corresponds to TRBD1 (5 bases). CDR1 is SGHRS and CDR2 is YFSETQ in the germline V gene. The CDR3 runs 15 residues. With 4 bases removed from V and 3 bases from J, the gap between germline ends came to 16 bases. The CDR3 here is CASSRAPGGDYGYTF. CDR3 DNA sequence: TGCGCCAGCAGCCGGGCCCCTGGGGGGGACTATGGCTACACCTTC.

The rearrangement links TRBV5-1 to TRBJ1-5; perhaps TRBD1 as D (5 bases). Trimming pared 0 bases from V and 0 bases from J, leaving 16 bases between. The germline V gene has CDR1 SGHRS and CDR2 YFSETQ. The CDR3 is made up of 18 amino acids. CDR3 sequence: CASSLGFRTPNSNQPQHF. The CDR3 nucleotides read TGCGCCAGCAGCTTGGGATTTCGGACACCCAATAGCAATCAGCCCCAGCATTTT.

CDR3 sequence (DNA): TGTGCCAGCAGCTTAATCCCTCTTAGCTCCTACGAGCAGTACTTC. Translated: CASSLIPLSSYEQYF. This chain joins TRBV7-3 and TRBJ2-7; D is undetermined. The germline V gene encodes CDR1 SGHTA and CDR2 FQGTGA. The CDR3 has 15 residues. V gave up 1 base and J gave up 0 bases, with 10 bases separating them.

The chain is built from TRBV7-9 and TRBJ1-4; D unresolved. This CDR3 region has 15 residues. Germline-derived CDR1 and CDR2 are SEHNR and FQNEAQ (reference sequence). Between the trimmed V and J ends, which lost 4 bases and 8 bases, there was a span of 17 bases. The CDR3 here is CASSSLRDMAEKLFF. The CDR3 coding sequence is TGTGCCAGCAGCTCACTCCGGGATATGGCCGAAAAACTGTTTTTT.

This rearrangement joins TRBV28 to TRBJ1-3; TRBD1 agrees at 8 bases. CDR1 MDHEN and CDR2 SYDVKM come from the germline V gene. With V trimmed by 6 bases and J by 3 bases, 10 bases remained unmatched. CDR3 length equals 16 residues. DNA for the CDR3: TGTGCCAGCAGCTCCCCGGCCAGGGGGCTTGGAAACACCATATATTTT. The encoded protein is CASSSPARGLGNTIYF.

This rearrangement joins TRBV9 to TRBJ2-1; possibly TRBD1 or TRBD2 for D (5 bases each). Germline CDR1 SGDLS, CDR2 YYNGEE. Trimming pared 9 bases from V and 9 bases from J, leaving 22 bases between. The length of the CDR3 is 14 residues. The CDR3 DNA reads TGTGCCATCGAGCAAGGTAGCTGGGGGAGTGAGCAGTTCTTC. The encoded protein is CAIEQGSWGSEQFF.

The rearrangement joins TRBV5-8 to TRBJ1-1; tentatively, D is TRBD1 (5 bases). This CDR3 is built from 16 residues. CDR1 is SGHTS, CDR2 YDEGEE, per germline. The V end was cut by 0 bases, the J end by 1 base, with 13 bases between. The CDR3 DNA sequence: TGTGCCAGCAGCTTGGTTTTGAGGGGAGGGAACACTGAAGCTTTCTTT. As protein: CASSLVLRGGNTEAFF.

This clone was seen only once. The chain couples TRBV7-3 to TRBJ2-1, with a possible D match to TRBD1 (5 bases). Germline V lookup: CDR1 SGHTA, CDR2 FQGTGA. This CDR3 has 14 amino acids. V was shortened by 5 bases and J by 6 bases, with 14 bases between the two germline ends. CDR3 region: CASSLGGTGNEQFF. The CDR3, as DNA: TGTGCCAGCAGCCTAGGCGGAACAGGCAATGAGCAGTTCTTC.

V gene TRBV11-3 combines with J gene TRBJ2-1; possible D gene TRBD1, 6 bases. The CDR3 covers 16 residues. CDR1 SGHNT and CDR2 YENEEA come from the germline V gene. The V gene lost 5 bases and the J gene lost 2 bases, with 16 bases spanning the gap. This chain's CDR3 is CASSPRGAFPYNEQFF. In nucleotides, the CDR3 is TGTGCCAGCAGCCCCAGGGGCGCGTTCCCCTACAATGAGCAGTTCTTC.

Of note for this clone: Within the sample, other DNA sequences also encode this same CDR3. The chain recombines TRBV5-6 with TRBJ1-2; no firm D call. CDR3 length: 12 amino acids. Trimming took off 1 base at V and 5 bases at J, with 6 bases between the two ends. CDR1 is SGHDT, CDR2 YYEEEE, per germline. This CDR3 is CASSLREYGYTF. Written as DNA, the CDR3 is TGTGCCAGCAGCTTGCGCGAGTATGGCTACACCTTC.

This chain connects TRBV7-9 to TRBJ2-2; TRBD1 might be the D (6 bases). The CDR3 has 15 residues. Germline V CDR1 and CDR2: SEHNR, FQNEAQ (reference sequence). V was trimmed by 5 bases and J by 6 bases, leaving 16 bases between them. The CDR3 is CASSQYLGAPGELFF. The CDR3 DNA reads TGTGCCAGCAGCCAATACCTGGGGGCACCCGGGGAGCTGTTTTTT.

Worth noting for this clone: This same CDR3 is encoded by further DNA sequences in the sample. V gene TRBV9 combines with J gene TRBJ2-1; a weak D match, TRBD2 (5 bases). Per germline, CDR1 SGDLS and CDR2 YYNGEE. V lost 0 bases to trimming and J lost 2 bases, with 9 bases between them. This CDR3 is built from 15 residues. The CDR3 spells CASSVVGGPYNEQFF. The CDR3 region has the DNA TGTGCCAGCAGCGTAGTGGGCGGGCCCTACAATGAGCAGTTCTTC.

V gene TRBV28 combines with J gene TRBJ2-4; 12 positions match TRBD2. Unmatched junction bases numbered 10, after V lost 3 bases and J lost 7 bases. Germline values: CDR1 MDHEN, CDR2 SYDVKM. This CDR3 has 17 amino acids. Here the CDR3 reads CASSFLAGGPIVNIQYF. CDR3 DNA: TGTGCCAGCAGTTTTCTAGCGGGAGGGCCAATCGTTAACATTCAGTACTTC. Full variable domain (outside the CDR3, taken from reference TRBV28 and TRBJ2-4): DVKVTQSSRYLVKRTGEKVFLECVQDMDHENMFWYRQDPGLGLRLIYFSYDVKMKEKGDIPEGYSVSREKKERFSLILESASTNQTSMYLCASSFLAGGPIVNIQYFGAGTRLSVL.

The CDR3 nucleotides read TGTGCCAGCAGCAAGACAGGGGGAAGAGATACGCAGTATTTT. Translation: CASSKTGGRDTQYF. This chain connects TRBV27 to TRBJ2-3, with 9 bases aligning to TRBD1. CDR1 is MNHEY, CDR2 SMNVEV, per germline (reference sequence). CDR3 length: 14 residues. V lost 6 bases, J lost 5 bases, and 6 bases stayed unmatched.

Of note for this clone: Other DNA variants within this sample encode the same CDR3. The CDR3 bases are TGTGCCAGCAGTTACTCGGGCCAAGAGACCCAGTACTTC. It encodes CASSYSGQETQYF. The gene calls are TRBV6-5 and TRBJ2-5; unclear D gene. Trimming took 0 bases from V and 1 from J, leaving 3 bases between them. The CDR3 totals 13 residues. Germline CDR1 is MNHEY and CDR2 is SVGAGI.

This chain connects TRBV4-3 to TRBJ2-6; D is ambiguous. Germline V gene sequence: CDR1 LGHNA, CDR2 YSLEER. The germline V and J ends were trimmed by 2 bases and 1 base, with 9 bases remaining between them. The CDR3 extends over 16 amino acids. Here the CDR3 reads CASSQRSVSGANVLTF. CDR3 in DNA: TGCGCCAGCAGCCAAAGGTCGGTGTCTGGGGCCAACGTCCTGACTTTC.

The chain recombines TRBV9 with TRBJ2-2; 12 bases align to TRBD2. Germline V CDR1 and CDR2: SGDLS, YYNGEE. CDR3 length: 14 residues. V gave up 4 bases and J gave up 8 bases; unmatched junction bases: 3. This CDR3 is CASSLAGGVGELFF. DNA for the CDR3: TGTGCCAGCAGCCTAGCGGGAGGGGTAGGGGAGCTGTTTTTT.

The V gene is TRBV7-8, the J gene TRBJ2-7, with 14 bases identical to TRBD2. The CDR3 has 18 residues. In germline, CDR1 is SGHVS, CDR2 FQNEAQ. Trimming at V came to 5 bases and at J to 0 bases, leaving 9 bases not matched to a gene. This CDR3 is CASSVGTSGSMVSYEQYF. The CDR3 nucleotides are TGTGCCAGCAGCGTCGGGACTAGCGGGAGTATGGTCTCCTACGAGCAGTACTTC.

The chain links TRBV2 to TRBJ1-3; tentative D call: TRBD1 (5 bases). V gave up 3 bases and J gave up 0 bases, with 15 bases separating them. Germline V gene lookup returns CDR1 SNHLY and CDR2 FYNNEI. This CDR3 is 17 amino acids long. The CDR3: CASSDRQGWSSGNTIYF. Here the CDR3 DNA reads TGTGCCAGCAGTGATAGGCAGGGCTGGAGCTCTGGAAACACCATATATTTT. The entire variable domain, with the rest obtained from reference TRBV2 and TRBJ1-3, is as follows: EPEVTQTPSHQVTQMGQEVILRCVPISNHLYFYWYRQILGQKVEFLVSFYNNEISEKSEIFDDQFSVERPDGSNFTLKIRSTKLEDSAMYFCASSDRQGWSSGNTIYFGEGSWLTVV.

The chain recombines TRBV28 with TRBJ2-6; D may be TRBD1 or TRBD2 (5 bases each). The germline CDR1 and CDR2 sequences are MDHEN and SYDVKM. This CDR3 contains 16 residues. Trimming removed 7 bases at V and 2 bases at J, with 15 bases between. The CDR3 region is CASTQGGSAGANVLTF. The CDR3 DNA is TGTGCCAGCACCCAGGGCGGGTCCGCTGGGGCCAACGTCCTGACTTTC.

The chain joins TRBV5-1 to TRBJ1-3; the D is unclear. Germline V gene sequence: CDR1 SGHRS, CDR2 YFSETQ. Trimming shortened V by 0 bases and J by 4 bases, and 8 bases separated the two germline ends. CDR3 length: 14 amino acids. CDR3 in DNA: TGCGCCAGCAGCTTGGCGGCGTCCGGAAACACCATATATTTT. Its protein product is CASSLAASGNTIYF.

This chain uses TRBV6-4 with TRBJ2-2; 12 bases match TRBD2. Germline V gene lookup returns CDR1 MRHNA and CDR2 SNTAGT. The length of the CDR3 is 18 residues. V was pared by 0 bases and J by 3 bases, with 5 bases of the junction left unmatched. The CDR3 sequence is CASSDSTSGRGDTGELFF. The CDR3 DNA sequence: TGTGCCAGCAGTGACTCGACTAGCGGGAGAGGGGACACCGGGGAGCTGTTTTTT.

The rearrangement joins TRBV7-9 to TRBJ1-3, with no clear D. The V end lost 5 bases, the J end lost 4 bases, and 12 bases lay between the germline ends. Germline values: CDR1 SEHNR, CDR2 FQNEAQ (reference sequence). The CDR3 loop spans 14 amino acids. For the CDR3, the DNA is TGTGCCAGCAGCCCCAAGAGGTCCGGAAACACCATATATTTT. This codes for CASSPKRSGNTIYF.

The chain links TRBV6-4 to TRBJ2-5, with 10 bases aligning to TRBD2. The V segment lost 5 bases and the J segment 5 bases; nucleotides outside the gene matches: 5. This CDR3 has 14 residues. The germline gives CDR1 MRHNA, CDR2 SNTAGT. The CDR3 reads CASSRRAGGETQYF. The CDR3 DNA sequence: TGTGCCAGCAGTCGTCGAGCGGGAGGGGAGACCCAGTACTTC.

The table lists this clone with a count of one. The chain is built from TRBV5-1 and TRBJ2-7; D gene uncertain. This CDR3 is built from 14 residues. Germline assignment: CDR1 SGHRS and CDR2 YFSETQ. V lost 5 bases, J lost 5 bases, and 17 bases lay in between. The DNA for the CDR3 is TGCGCCAGCAGTACGGCAGAGGTCGTAGACGAGCAGTACTTC. This encodes CASSTAEVVDEQYF.

This clone was seen once. This chain links TRBV4-3 with TRBJ1-2, with a tentative D call TRBD1 (6 bases). Germline-derived CDR1 and CDR2 are LGHNA and YSLEER. The CDR3 is 15 residues long. Trimming stripped 1 base from V and 4 bases from J, with 13 bases between. The CDR3 region has the DNA TGCGCCAGCAGCCAAGGGGGGGCAGGGGCCTATGGCTACACCTTC. Translated: CASSQGGAGAYGYTF.

The chain links TRBV5-1 to TRBJ2-1, with TRBD1 matching over 7 bases. Trimming removed 4 bases from V and 0 bases from J; junction bases left unmatched: 10. The CDR3 extends over 17 amino acids. Per germline, CDR1 SGHRS and CDR2 YFSETQ. The DNA for the CDR3 is TGCGCCAGCAGCCCTGGACAGGCTTCGAGCTCCTACAATGAGCAGTTCTTC. It is translated as CASSPGQASSSYNEQFF.

The CDR3 sequence is CASTSDRRSPEAFF. Written as DNA, the CDR3 is TGTGCCAGCACCTCGGACCGGCGGTCGCCTGAAGCTTTCTTT. The J gene is TRBJ1-1, the V gene TRBV25-1, with D hard to call. Trimming took off 7 bases at V and 6 bases at J, with 18 bases between the two ends. CDR3 length: 14 residues. Germline-derived CDR1 and CDR2 are MGHDK and SYGVNS.

The table lists this clone with a count of one. The chain combines TRBV7-2 with TRBJ2-3, with D tentatively TRBD2 (6 bases). Between the trimmed V and J ends, which lost 2 bases and 6 bases, there was a span of 12 bases. In germline, CDR1 is SGHTA, CDR2 FQGNSA. This CDR3 is 14 amino acids long. This chain's CDR3 is CASSLSGVVDTQYF. The CDR3 coding sequence is TGTGCCAGCAGCTTATCGGGGGTCGTGGATACGCAGTATTTT.